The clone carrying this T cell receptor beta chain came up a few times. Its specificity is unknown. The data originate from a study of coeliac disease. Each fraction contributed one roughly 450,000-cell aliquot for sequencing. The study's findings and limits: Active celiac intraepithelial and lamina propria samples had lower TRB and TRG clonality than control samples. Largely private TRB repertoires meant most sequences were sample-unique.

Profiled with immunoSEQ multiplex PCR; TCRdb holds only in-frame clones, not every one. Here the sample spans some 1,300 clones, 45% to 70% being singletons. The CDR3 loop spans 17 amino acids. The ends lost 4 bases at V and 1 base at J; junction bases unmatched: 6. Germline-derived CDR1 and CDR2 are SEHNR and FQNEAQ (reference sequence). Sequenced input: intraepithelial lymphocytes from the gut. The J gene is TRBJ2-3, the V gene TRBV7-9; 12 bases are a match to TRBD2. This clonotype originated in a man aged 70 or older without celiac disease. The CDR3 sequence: CASSSSGGAGGTDTQYF. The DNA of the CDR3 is TGTGCCAGCAGCTCTAGCGGGGGGGCTGGAGGCACAGATACGCAGTATTTT.